These T cell receptor beta chains were read from a single sample in a study of T cell responses to AZD1222 COVID-19 vaccine. The assay was immunoSEQ multiplex PCR, and TCRdb's table has in-frame clones only and misses some. The sample carries 160,000 or so clones, 90% recorded once. The specimen comprised peripheral blood, sampled 28 days after the second AZD1222 dose. The source is an adult who received the AZD1222 COVID-19 vaccine. Both conserved end residues are part of each CDR3. A D gene is named only where the DNA matches it firmly. Clone size is not always given. Where it is, it says once, few, many or a class for expanded clones.

D gene,clone size,J gene,V gene,CDR3 DNA,CDR3 protein
NA,NA,TRBJ2-7,TRBV7-9,TGTGCCGGGCGCGGACAAAACTACGAGCAGTACTTC,CAGRGQNYEQYF
NA,NA,TRBJ2-1,TRBV18,TGTGCCAGCTCACCACCGGGACTCAGCTCCTACAATGAGCAGTTCTTC,CASSPPGLSSYNEQFF
NA,few,TRBJ1-4,TRBV6-5,TGTGCCAGCAGCGTAACGGTTAATGAAAAACTGTTTTTT,CASSVTVNEKLFF
NA,NA,TRBJ1-5,TRBV19,TGTGCCAGTAGCCCCCTCAAGGGGCCCCAGCATTTT,CASSPLKGPQHF
NA,NA,TRBJ1-6,TRBV30,TGTGCCTGGAACCTCGGATGGGATAATTCACCCCTCCACTTT,CAWNLGWDNSPLHF
NA,NA,TRBJ1-2,TRBV3-1/TRBV3-2,TGTGCCAGCAGCCCGGCAGGAGGTGGCTACACCTTC,CASSPAGGGYTF
NA,NA,TRBJ1-5,TRBV2,TGTGCCAGCAGCTCAAACAAGGCCTATAGCAATCAGCCCCAGCATTTT,CASSSNKAYSNQPQHF
NA,NA,TRBJ1-5,TRBV5-6,TGTGCCAGCAGCGCAGCCGCCTACCAGCCCCAGCATTTT,CASSAAAYQPQHF
NA,NA,TRBJ1-5,TRBV5-5,TGTGCCAGCAGCCAATTGACAGCTAATCAGCCCCAGCATTTT,CASSQLTANQPQHF
NA,NA,TRBJ2-3,TRBV12-3/TRBV12-4,TGTGCCAGCACCCCGAGGGATACGCAGTATTTT,CASTPRDTQYF
TRBD1,many,TRBJ1-1,TRBV7-8,TGTGCCAGCAGCTCCCAGACAGGGGTGAACACTGAAGCTTTCTTT,CASSSQTGVNTEAFF
NA,NA,TRBJ1-5,TRBV28,TGTGCCAGCTCGCGGGTTGCCCAGCCCCAGCATTTT,CASSRVAQPQHF
NA,NA,TRBJ1-4,TRBV13,TGTGCCAGCAGCTTAGGCCTGGGGGGACCCCGAGCACTCAAACTGTTTTTT,CASSLGLGGPRALKLFF
NA,NA,TRBJ2-1,TRBV11-2,TGTGCCAGCAGCTTAGTTGTCTTCTACAATGAGCAGTTCTTC,CASSLVVFYNEQFF
NA,NA,TRBJ1-5,TRBV7-2,TGTGCCAGCAGCTTACAGAGCAATCAGCCCCAGCATTTT,CASSLQSNQPQHF